This T cell receptor beta chain was recorded in a study of T-cell reconstitution after alpha-beta-depleted transplantation in children (dated by TCRdb to about 2016). Regarding the research as a whole: Using TCR repertoire profiling, the study followed T-cell immune reconstitution in a quantitative way in children after TCRalphabeta/CD19-depleted allogeneic hematopoietic cell transplantation.

The CDR3 goes from the cysteine to the phenylalanine over 13 residues. Just the 39-base CDR3 DNA is kept, in frame starting at base 1. CDR1 and CDR2 are drawn from the germline V gene: LGHNA, YSLEER. V is clipped by 5 bases and J by 5 bases, and the sequence between their germline boundaries is 11 bases long. The library came from PCR. The data were produced on an Illumina HiSeq 2500. TCR libraries were prepared with molecular barcoding, using unique molecular identifiers to normalize TCRbeta repertoire quantification. TCRdb reanalyzed the raw reads on its own, using fastp at Q25 for trimming and MiXCR for clone calling, and kept in-frame beta chains. When rows share a CDR3 protein, they turn into one entry using the most common DNA and genes. Across this sample there are approximately 590,000 distinct CDR3 sequences, with roughly a tenth seen only once. Less than 4.5% of the sample lies in the top ten.

This clonotype was counted between two and nine times. Its antigen is not yet known. One base away there is no much larger clone; base qualities are not given. In this chain, TRBV4-3 is recombined with TRBJ2-3, and TRBD1 may be the D gene, going by 6 matching bases. The receptor was derived from a human donor who donated a stem cell graft to a child with acute myeloid leukemia. The specimen comprised PBMCs from the stem cell graft donor, sampled from the stem cell graft. The bases read TGCGCCAGCAGCGGACAGTATGGAGATACGCAGTATTTT. Protein translation: CASSGQYGDTQYF.